Below, 24 T cell receptor beta chains from the same sample are listed, as sequenced in a study of read filtering for tumor transcriptome and immune sequencing. Molecular barcoded adaptors covering alpha/delta and beta/gamma chains were used on about 0.4 ug RNA. TCRdb processed the reads anew with MiXCR; each CDR3 protein has one entry. The data hold about 130,000 distinct CDR3 sequences, with around 13% observed a single time. What was sequenced was a population of CD138-negative cells sorted from bone marrow. The receptors derive from a donor at least 40 years old with multiple myeloma.

About this clonotype: The junction departs from germline at one end; a sequencing error may be responsible. This chain uses TRBV11-2 with TRBJ2-6, with D possibly matching TRBD1 (5 bases). Germline V lookup: CDR1 SGHAT, CDR2 FQNNGV. CDR3 length: 15 residues. CDR3 sequence (DNA): TGTGCCAGCAGCTTATCGGAAGCTGGGGCCAGCGTCCTGACTTTC. Amino acid sequence: CASSLSEAGASVLTF.

The rearrangement links TRBV7-2 to TRBJ2-7; 8 bases are shared with TRBD1. This CDR3 region has 14 residues. V lost 4 bases to trimming and J lost 4 bases; unmatched junction nucleotides: 6. The germline V gene encodes CDR1 SGHTA and CDR2 FQGNSA. CDR3 amino acids: CASSSGTGSYEQYF. CDR3 bases: TGTGCCAGCAGCTCCGGGACAGGTTCATACGAGCAGTACTTC. Filled out from reference TRBV7-2 and TRBJ2-7, the complete variable domain reads GAGVSQSPSNKVTEKGKDVELRCDPISGHTALYWYRQSLGQGLEFLIYFQGNSAPDKSGLPSDRFSAERTGGSVSTLTIQRTQQEDSAVYLCASSSGTGSYEQYFGPGTRLTVT.

This clonotype has ten or more counts. V and J are TRBV6-1 and TRBJ2-1; 11 bases align to TRBD1. V shed 5 bases and J 6 bases; nucleotides not matched to a gene: 6. Per germline, CDR1 MNHNS and CDR2 SASEGT. The CDR3 totals 15 residues. CDR3 bases: TGTGCCAGCAGTAACGGACAGGGGGCGGGCAATGAGCAGTTCTTC. Its translation: CASSNGQGAGNEQFF.

This clonotype showed up many times. The chain combines TRBV5-8 with TRBJ2-1, with D perhaps matching TRBD2 (6 bases). CDR1 is SGHTS, CDR2 YDEGEE, per germline. This CDR3 is built from 15 residues. V was shortened by 2 bases and J by 8 bases, with 17 bases between the two germline ends. The CDR3 reads CASSLSPGRWDEQFF. CDR3 DNA: TGTGCCAGCAGCTTATCTCCCGGGAGATGGGATGAGCAGTTCTTC. The full variable domain, rest sourced from reference TRBV5-8 and TRBJ2-1, is EAGVTQSPTHLIKTRGQQATLRCSPISGHTSVYWYQQALGLGLQFLLWYDEGEERNRGNFPPRFSGRQFPNYSSELNVNALELEDSALYLCASSLSPGRWDEQFFGPGTRLTVL.

This clonotype was seen repeatedly, ten times or more. The genes are TRBV3-1 and TRBJ2-5; D unclear. V dropped 0 bases and J dropped 1 base, with 6 bases sitting between them. Germline values: CDR1 LGHDT, CDR2 YNNKEL (reference sequence). This CDR3 has 14 residues. CDR3 protein: CASSQEYSQETQYF. DNA for the CDR3: TGTGCCAGCAGCCAAGAATACAGCCAAGAGACCCAGTACTTC.

This clonotype has just one count. The gene calls are TRBV5-1 and TRBJ2-2; D tentatively reads TRBD1 or TRBD2 (5 bases each). Germline CDR1 SGHRS, CDR2 YFSETQ. V was shortened by 4 bases and J by 7 bases, with 20 bases between the two germline ends. The CDR3 sequence is 16 residues long. This chain's CDR3 is CASSQPGDGGGGELFF. The CDR3 DNA is TGCGCCAGCAGCCAACCCGGGGACGGCGGCGGCGGGGAGCTGTTTTTT.

This clonotype was observed at least ten times. The chain carries TRBV4-1 and TRBJ2-1; D is uncertain. Trimming shortened V by 1 base and J by 9 bases, and 10 bases separated the two germline ends. CDR3 length equals 13 residues. Germline CDR1 MGHRA, CDR2 YSYEKL. In DNA form, the CDR3 reads TGCGCCAGCAGCCAAGCGGAGTCCACTGAGCAGTTCTTC. Amino acid sequence: CASSQAESTEQFF.

This clonotype was picked up many times. This sequence joins TRBV7-2 and TRBJ2-5; D is unresolved. CDR3 length equals 11 residues. The V and J ends lost 5 bases and 5 bases respectively, with 6 bases between them. Germline V CDR1 and CDR2: SGHTA, FQGNSA. The CDR3 nucleotides read TGTGCCAGCAGCGGGGATGAGACCCAGTACTTC. The encoded protein is CASSGDETQYF.

In its sample, this clonotype was seen many times. The rearrangement uses TRBV7-2 and TRBJ2-1; 9 bases agree with TRBD2. V lost 3 bases to trimming and J lost 6 bases; unmatched junction nucleotides: 15. Germline-derived CDR1 and CDR2 are SGHTA and FQGNSA. The CDR3 has 18 amino acids. CDR3 DNA sequence: TGTGCCAGCAGCTTGGATTCTTCCCTAGCGGGGTACTCCAATGAGCAGTTCTTC. It encodes CASSLDSSLAGYSNEQFF.

The rearrangement uses TRBV5-6 and TRBJ2-1, with 8 bases lining up with TRBD2. J lost 4 bases, V lost 7 bases, and 10 bases had no gene match. The CDR3 runs 15 residues. Germline CDR1 reads SGHDT; CDR2 reads YYEEEE. CDR3 protein: CASGSRAGDYNEQFF. The CDR3 DNA sequence: TGTGCCAGCGGGAGTAGAGCGGGGGATTACAATGAGCAGTTCTTC.

In its sample, this clonotype was seen many times. This chain links TRBV12-3 or TRBV12-4 with TRBJ2-7; D is uncertain. Between the trimmed V and J ends, which lost 4 bases and 2 bases, there was a span of 3 bases. The CDR3 covers 11 residues. The DNA of the CDR3 is TGTGCCAGCAGTTCTACCTACGAGCAGTACTTC. It translates to CASSSTYEQYF.

For this clonotype: A read error may explain this, as a much larger clone is one base away. CDR3 protein: CARSSTYEQYF. DNA of the CDR3: TGTGCCAGAAGTTCTACCTACGAGCAGTACTTC. The V and J genes are TRBV12-3 or TRBV12-4 and TRBJ2-7; D remains ambiguous. The CDR3 has 11 residues.

About this clonotype itself: A read error may explain this, as a much larger clone is one base away. This chain uses TRBV4-2 with TRBJ1-1; 8 positions match TRBD1. CDR1 LGHNA and CDR2 YNFKEQ come from the germline V gene. CDR3 length equals 15 residues. Trimming cost V 4 bases and J 2 bases; bases outside gene matches: 6. This CDR3 is CASSPGTGPNTEAFF. Written as DNA, the CDR3 is TGTGCCAGCAGCCCCGGGACAGGCCCAAACACTGAAGCTTTCTTT.

This clonotype was observed a few times. In DNA form, the CDR3 reads TGTGCCAGCATGCCCAGGCCGAACACCGGGGAGCTGTTTTTT. It is translated as CASMPRPNTGELFF. V and J are TRBV2 and TRBJ2-2; D is uncertain. V was cut by 7 bases and J by 0 bases, with 9 bases left in between. The CDR3 spans 14 residues. Per germline, CDR1 SNHLY and CDR2 FYNNEI.

The gene calls are TRBV5-4 and TRBJ1-2; perhaps TRBD1 as D (5 bases). The CDR3 has 13 amino acids. Trimming stripped 0 bases from V and 6 bases from J, with 9 bases between. The germline V gene has CDR1 SGHNT and CDR2 YYREEE (reference sequence). The CDR3 loop reads CASSLAGFDGYTF. The CDR3 DNA is TGTGCCAGCAGCTTGGCAGGGTTCGATGGCTACACCTTC.

The table lists this clonotype with a few counts. The V and J genes are TRBV5-1 and TRBJ2-1; the match to TRBD2 covers 13 bases. The CDR3 covers 15 residues. Germline CDR1 SGHRS, CDR2 YFSETQ. V dropped 5 bases and J dropped 4; count of bases not matched to a gene: 3. The CDR3 is CASRRTSGSYNEQFF. CDR3 DNA sequence: TGCGCCAGCAGAAGGACTAGCGGGAGTTACAATGAGCAGTTCTTC.

This clonotype was recorded many times. The genes are TRBV20-1 and TRBJ2-3; TRBD2 aligns across 12 bases. CDR1 and CDR2 (germline): DFQATT, SNEGSKA (reference sequence). The CDR3 is made up of 15 amino acids. Trimming cost V 4 bases and J 5 bases; bases outside gene matches: 7. Here the CDR3 DNA reads TGCAGTGCTACTAGCGGGGGGGCGCGTGGAGATACGCAGTATTTT. Protein product: CSATSGGARGDTQYF.

This clonotype was counted at least ten times. The rearrangement joins TRBV5-1 to TRBJ2-7; TRBD2 agrees at 10 bases. The CDR3 contains 17 residues. The trim removed 4 bases at V and 3 bases at J, leaving 13 bases unmatched. From germline, CDR1 is SGHRS and CDR2 YFSETQ. The CDR3 bases are TGCGCCAGCAGCGGGGGTGCTAGCGGGAGTTCGGTCTACGAGCAGTACTTC. This sequence encodes CASSGGASGSSVYEQYF.

This clonotype was recorded at least ten times. The chain combines TRBV9 with TRBJ1-1, with 8 bases lining up with TRBD1. The trim removed 2 bases at V and 4 bases at J, leaving 1 base unmatched. The CDR3 runs to 13 residues. Germline V gene data show CDR1 as SGDLS and CDR2 as YYNGEE. The CDR3 nucleotides read TGTGCCAGCAGCGTTACAGGGGGCACTGAAGCTTTCTTT. Translated: CASSVTGGTEAFF.

There are many counts of this clonotype. The chain carries TRBV7-9 and TRBJ1-2, with TRBD1 identical over 8 bases. The germline V gene has CDR1 SEHNR and CDR2 FQNEAQ (reference sequence). The CDR3 has 13 amino acids. The trim removed 6 bases at V and 3 bases at J, leaving 3 bases unmatched. The CDR3 DNA reads as TGTGCCAGCAGGCCGACAGGGGACTATGGCTACACCTTC. Translation: CASRPTGDYGYTF.

This clonotype was counted many times. The J gene is TRBJ2-2, the V gene TRBV29-1; weak D call: TRBD1 (6 bases). CDR1 and CDR2 from the germline V gene are SQVTM and ANQGSEA. With 7 bases removed from V and 4 bases from J, the gap between germline ends came to 13 bases. The CDR3 contains 13 residues. In DNA, the CDR3 is TGCAGCGGCCGACAGGCCGGCACCGGGGAGCTGTTTTTT. Its translation is CSGRQAGTGELFF.

This clonotype was detected many times. V and J are TRBV20-1 and TRBJ2-5, with TRBD2 matching over 12 bases. V dropped 0 bases and J dropped 4; count of bases not matched to a gene: 3. The CDR3 extends over 15 amino acids. Germline CDR1 reads DFQATT; CDR2 reads SNEGSKA (reference sequence). CDR3 coding DNA: TGCAGTGCTAGAGATCTACTAGCGGGAGGAGAGACCCAGTACTTC. Translating gives CSARDLLAGGETQYF.

There are many counts of this clonotype. As DNA, the CDR3 is TGTGCCTGGGAACAGGGGTTTCATTCACCCCTCCACTTT. This translates into CAWEQGFHSPLHF. The gene calls are TRBV30 and TRBJ1-6, with 7 bases identical to TRBD1. The CDR3 sequence is 13 residues long. Per the germline V gene, CDR1 is GTSNPN and CDR2 is SVGIG (reference sequence). V was pared by 5 bases and J by 8 bases, with 6 bases of the junction left unmatched.

This clonotype appeared a few times. J is TRBJ1-2 and V is TRBV7-8; 7 bases fit TRBD1. The V segment lost 4 bases and the J segment 2 bases; nucleotides outside the gene matches: 7. The CDR3 consists of 15 residues. Germline-derived CDR1 and CDR2 are SGHVS and FQNEAQ. CDR3 sequence reads: CASSSTGDVNYGYTF. The CDR3 DNA is TGTGCCAGCAGCTCTACAGGGGACGTCAACTATGGCTACACCTTC.